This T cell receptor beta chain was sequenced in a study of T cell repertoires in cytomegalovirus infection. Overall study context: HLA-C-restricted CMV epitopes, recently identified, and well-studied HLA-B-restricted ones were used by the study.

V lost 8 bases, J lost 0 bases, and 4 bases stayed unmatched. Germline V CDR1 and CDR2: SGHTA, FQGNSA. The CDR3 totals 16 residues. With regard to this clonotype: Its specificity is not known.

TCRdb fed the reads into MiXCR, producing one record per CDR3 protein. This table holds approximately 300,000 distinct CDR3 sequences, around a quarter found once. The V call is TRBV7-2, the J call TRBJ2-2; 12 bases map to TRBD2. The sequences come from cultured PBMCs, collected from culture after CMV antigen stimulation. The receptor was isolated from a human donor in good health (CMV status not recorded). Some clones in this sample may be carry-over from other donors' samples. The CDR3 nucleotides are TGTGCCAGCCCGACTAGCGGGGGAACGAACACCGGGGAGCTGTTTTTT. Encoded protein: CASPTSGGTNTGELFF.